These 9 T cell receptor beta chains originate from one sample sequenced in a study of blood T cell repertoires in COVID-19. Profiled with immunoSEQ multiplex PCR; TCRdb holds only in-frame clones, not every one. The sample consists of 350,000 or so clones, roughly 90% of them appearing once. The sample consisted of peripheral blood. The receptor set was obtained from a woman in her fifties or sixties with COVID-19, enrolled during active disease.

The chain carries TRBV4-2 and TRBJ2-4; the D is unclear. The CDR3 covers 14 residues. V shed 1 base and J shed 0 bases, with 4 bases lying between them. CDR1 is LGHNA, CDR2 YNFKEQ, per germline. As DNA, the CDR3 is TGTGCCAGCAGCCAAGCGTTAGCCAAAAACATTCAGTACTTC. It encodes CASSQALAKNIQYF.

In this sample, this clone turned up once. The gene calls are TRBV7-9 and TRBJ2-7; 7 positions agree with TRBD1. Germline V gene lookup returns CDR1 SEHNR and CDR2 FQNEAQ (reference sequence). The J segment lost 6 bases and the V segment lost 5 bases, leaving 16 bases of the junction unmatched. This CDR3 region has 16 residues. The CDR3 is CASSHTDRVRSGEQYF. In DNA form, the CDR3 reads TGTGCCAGCAGCCACACCGACAGGGTTAGGTCGGGCGAGCAGTACTTC.

The chain couples TRBV6-5 to TRBJ1-4; 7 bases are shared with TRBD1. CDR3 length equals 14 residues. The germline CDR1 and CDR2 sequences are MNHEY and SVGAGI. The V gene end was trimmed by 0 bases and the J gene end by 8 bases; junction bases not matched to a gene: 3. The CDR3 nucleotides read TGTGCCAGCAGTTACTCAGGGGGCTTGGAAAAACTGTTTTTT. The encoded protein is CASSYSGGLEKLFF.

In its sample, this clone was seen a few times. V gene TRBV11-2 combines with J gene TRBJ2-2, with 9 bases identical to TRBD1. With 5 bases clipped from V and 6 bases from J, the junction kept 7 bases outside the gene matches. Germline V lookup: CDR1 SGHAT, CDR2 FQNNGV. The CDR3 is made up of 15 amino acids. CDR3 residues: CASSPRDRVPGELFF. As DNA, the CDR3 is TGTGCCAGCAGCCCCCGGGACAGGGTACCCGGGGAGCTGTTTTTT.

With respect to this clone: Additional DNA sequences in this sample encode the identical CDR3. The chain links TRBV28 to TRBJ1-4; 7 nucleotides line up with TRBD1. Germline CDR1 MDHEN, CDR2 SYDVKM. This CDR3 is 15 amino acids long. The junction had 2 bases not matched to a gene; V was cut back by 4 bases and J by 0 bases. The CDR3 DNA reads TGTGCCAGCAGTTCAGACAGGGCAACTAATGAAAAACTGTTTTTT. Translated, it gives CASSSDRATNEKLFF.

The chain recombines TRBV6-5 with TRBJ1-1; 8 positions agree with TRBD1. The CDR3 is made up of 14 amino acids. Germline CDR1 and CDR2: MNHEY and SVGAGI. V shed 5 bases and J 7 bases; nucleotides not matched to a gene: 9. The CDR3 DNA follows: TGTGCCAGCAGTCCACAAACAGGGGGTTTTGAAGCTTTCTTT. Its translation is CASSPQTGGFEAFF.

The chain couples TRBV27 to TRBJ2-2, with 11 bases matching TRBD1. The CDR3 is made up of 15 amino acids. CDR1 and CDR2 from the germline V gene are MNHEY and SMNVEV (reference sequence). The J segment lost 4 bases and the V segment lost 6 bases, leaving 4 bases of the junction unmatched. The CDR3 coding sequence is TGTGCCAGCAGGGCCGGGACAGGGGGCACCGGGGAGCTGTTTTTT. Translated: CASRAGTGGTGELFF.

The CDR3 loop reads CASSQGAGTGYRLNYGYTF. CDR3 sequence (DNA): TGCGCCAGCAGCCAAGGGGCGGGGACAGGGTACCGGTTGAACTATGGCTACACCTTC. The V and J genes are TRBV4-1 and TRBJ1-2; 9 bases map to TRBD1. After removal of 1 base from V and 2 bases from J, the junction contained 14 bases not matched to a gene. Germline CDR1 is MGHRA and CDR2 is YSYEKL. This CDR3 has 19 residues.

This clone has just a few counts. The rearrangement joins TRBV5-1 to TRBJ2-3, with 10 bases matching TRBD1. The CDR3 runs 16 residues. CDR1 is SGHRS, CDR2 YFSETQ, per germline. The ends lost 1 base at V and 4 bases at J; junction bases unmatched: 6. CDR3 sequence: CASSLFYGQGADTQYF. Written as DNA, the CDR3 is TGCGCCAGCAGCTTGTTCTATGGACAGGGGGCAGATACGCAGTATTTT.